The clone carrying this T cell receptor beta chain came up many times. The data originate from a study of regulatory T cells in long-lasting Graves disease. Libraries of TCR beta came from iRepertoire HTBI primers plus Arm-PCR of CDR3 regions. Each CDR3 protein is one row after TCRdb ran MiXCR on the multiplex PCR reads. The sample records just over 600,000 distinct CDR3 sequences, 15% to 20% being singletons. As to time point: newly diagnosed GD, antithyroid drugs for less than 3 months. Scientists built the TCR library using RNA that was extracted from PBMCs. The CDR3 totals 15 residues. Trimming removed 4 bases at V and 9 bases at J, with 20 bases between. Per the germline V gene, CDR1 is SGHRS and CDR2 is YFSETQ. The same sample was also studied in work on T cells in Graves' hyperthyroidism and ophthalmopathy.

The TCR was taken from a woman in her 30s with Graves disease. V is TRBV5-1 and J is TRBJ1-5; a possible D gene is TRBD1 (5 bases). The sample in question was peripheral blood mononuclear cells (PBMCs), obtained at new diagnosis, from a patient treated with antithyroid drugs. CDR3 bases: TGCGCCAGCAGCCGCATGGGCCGAGGGGAAGGGCCCCAGCATTTT. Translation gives CASSRMGRGEGPQHF. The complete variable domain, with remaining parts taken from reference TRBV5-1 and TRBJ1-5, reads KAGVTQTPRYLIKTRGQQVTLSCSPISGHRSVSWYQQTPGQGLQFLFEYFSETQRNKGNFPGRFSGRQFSNSRSEMNVSTLELGDSALYLCASSRMGRGEGPQHFGDGTRLSIL.